The entry below gives a single T cell receptor (beta chain) sequence along with its context. The clone's antigen remains unknown. No much larger clonotype is one base removed from it; base qualities were not supplied. The sample comes from a study of T cell clonotyping in hematopoietic cell transplantation listed by TCRdb under 2021. Background for the entire study: Recipient samples taken before transplant were collected after cytoreduction. Recruitment of patients was conducted between 2015 and 2017, and follow-up was continued until late 2020 or death. A total of 110 to 150 blood samples were gathered in the study from a few dozen consecutive transplant recipients along with their related donors. Overall study results and their limits: Just a small fraction of recipient repertoires overlapped with donor repertoires, and more than 97% appeared de novo at the given depth. Recipient TCR diversity fell after transplant, with pathologically expanded clonotypes rising progressively from day 30 to day 180. Broader posttransplant TCR repertoire diversity was predicted by donor and pretransplant recipient Inverse Simpson Index values. Sample size was limited, and cells were not sorted, so CD4 and CD8 repertoire contributions could not be separated.

TCR beta CDR3 regions were amplified from genomic DNA with the immunoSEQ assay, a bias-controlled multiplex PCR using V- and J-specific primers. In a second PCR step, the CDR3 amplicons were tagged with a proprietary barcode plus Illumina adapter sequences. An Illumina MiSeq instrument was used for sequencing of the CDR3 libraries. In the source study's methods: Export and quality control were performed with immunoSEQ Analyzer 3.0, and downstream analyses were performed with R Bioconductor and Immunarch. Only productive rearrangements within the normalized downsampled data set were used in the calculation of repertoire metrics. In the normalized cohort, a clonotype counted as pathologically expanded if the clonotype was larger than 5 templates. Repertoire diversity was measured with the Inverse Simpson Index. The non-normalized data set was used for CMV-specificity analyses so that all clonotypes could be captured. TCRdb's version of the immuneACCESS table is confined to in-frame rearrangements and falls short of the full clone set. An unresolved V gene accounts for under half of the shortfall where checked; the remainder is of unknown origin. That table gives V, J and clone size, and the DNA gave D and trimming. This sample lists 20,000 to 30,000 clones; roughly 84% were detected once. Approximately 25% of the sample rests with the top ten.

Read against the paper, the sample's time point label means: recipient sample about 28 days before transplant, after cytoreduction. Blood from recipients was drawn roughly 28 days before transplant, then again at days 30, 100 and 180 after transplant. Nuclei Lysis Solution was used to extract genomic DNA from fresh or cryopreserved unfractionated peripheral blood mononuclear cells. The sequence was collected from a woman aged 60-70 years with acute myeloid leukemia. Some clones in this sample may be carry-over from other donors' samples. Sequencing was performed on peripheral blood mononuclear cells, taken before stem cell transplant.

The nucleotide sequence is TGTGCCAGCAGCCGTCGGGGGAACACCGGGGAGCTGTTTTTT. Its translation is CASSRRGNTGELFF. The sequence links TRBV11-2 to TRBJ2-2, and TRBD2 may be the D gene, going by 5 matching bases. Trimming removed 5 bases from V and 1 base from J, leaving 8 bases between the germline ends. Taken from cysteine to phenylalanine, the CDR3 has 14 residues. Here the CDR3 DNA is all that survives: 42 bases in frame from base 1. CDR1 SGHAT and CDR2 FQNNGV were looked up in the germline V gene.